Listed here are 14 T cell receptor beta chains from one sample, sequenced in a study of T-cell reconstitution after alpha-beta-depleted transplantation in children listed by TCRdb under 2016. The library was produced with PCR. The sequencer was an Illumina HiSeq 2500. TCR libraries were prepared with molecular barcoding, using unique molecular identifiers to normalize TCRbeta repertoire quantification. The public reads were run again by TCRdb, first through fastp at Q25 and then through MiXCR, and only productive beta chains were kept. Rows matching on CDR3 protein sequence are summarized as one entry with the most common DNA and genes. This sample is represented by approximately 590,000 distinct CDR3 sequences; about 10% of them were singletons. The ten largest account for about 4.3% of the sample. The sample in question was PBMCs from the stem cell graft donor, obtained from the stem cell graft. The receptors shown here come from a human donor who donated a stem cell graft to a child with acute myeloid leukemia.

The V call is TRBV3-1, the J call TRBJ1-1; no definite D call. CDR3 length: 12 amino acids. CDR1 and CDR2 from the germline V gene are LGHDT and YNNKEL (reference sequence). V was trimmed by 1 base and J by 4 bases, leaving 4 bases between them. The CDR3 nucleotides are TGTGCCAGCAGCCAAGTTCCCACTGAAGCTTTCTTT. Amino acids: CASSQVPTEAFF.

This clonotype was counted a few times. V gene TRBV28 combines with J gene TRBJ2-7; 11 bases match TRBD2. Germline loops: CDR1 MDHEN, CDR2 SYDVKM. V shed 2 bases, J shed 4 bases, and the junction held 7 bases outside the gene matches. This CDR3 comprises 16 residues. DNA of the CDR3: TGTGCCAGCAGTTTAACCCTAGCGGGAGGACCATACGAGCAGTACTTC. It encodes CASSLTLAGGPYEQYF.

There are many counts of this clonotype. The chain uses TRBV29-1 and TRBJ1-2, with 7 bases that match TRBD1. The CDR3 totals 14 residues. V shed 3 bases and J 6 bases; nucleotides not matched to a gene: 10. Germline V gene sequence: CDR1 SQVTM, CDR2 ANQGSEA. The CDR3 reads CSVEPARGYDGYTF. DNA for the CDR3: TGCAGCGTTGAGCCGGCCAGGGGGTACGATGGCTACACCTTC.

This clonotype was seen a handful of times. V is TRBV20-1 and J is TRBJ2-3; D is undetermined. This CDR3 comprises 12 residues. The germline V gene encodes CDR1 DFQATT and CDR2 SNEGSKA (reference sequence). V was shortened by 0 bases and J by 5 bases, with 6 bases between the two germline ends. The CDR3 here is CSARDSGDTQYF. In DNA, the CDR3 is TGCAGTGCTAGAGATTCAGGAGATACGCAGTATTTT.

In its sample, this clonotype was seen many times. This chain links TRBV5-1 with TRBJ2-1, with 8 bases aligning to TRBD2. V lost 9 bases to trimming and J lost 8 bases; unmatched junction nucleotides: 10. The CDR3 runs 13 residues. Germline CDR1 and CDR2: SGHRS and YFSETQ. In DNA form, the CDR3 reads TGCGCCATCGGGACTAGGGGGGTCGATGAGCAGTTCTTC. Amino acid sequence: CAIGTRGVDEQFF.

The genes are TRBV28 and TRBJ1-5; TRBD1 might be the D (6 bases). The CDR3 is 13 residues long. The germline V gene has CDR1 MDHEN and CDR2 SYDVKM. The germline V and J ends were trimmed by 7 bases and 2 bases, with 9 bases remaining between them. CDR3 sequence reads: CASKTGGNQPQHF. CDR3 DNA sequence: TGTGCCAGCAAGACAGGAGGCAATCAGCCCCAGCATTTT.

CDR3 amino acids: CASSLAVGGSISGANVLTF. The CDR3 DNA is TGTGCCAGCAGCTTAGCGGTTGGTGGATCGATCTCTGGGGCCAACGTCCTGACTTTC. V and J are TRBV7-6 and TRBJ2-6; the D is unclear. CDR1 and CDR2 from the germline V gene are SGHVS and FNYEAQ. This CDR3 region has 19 residues. V was cut by 0 bases and J by 0 bases, with 15 bases left in between.

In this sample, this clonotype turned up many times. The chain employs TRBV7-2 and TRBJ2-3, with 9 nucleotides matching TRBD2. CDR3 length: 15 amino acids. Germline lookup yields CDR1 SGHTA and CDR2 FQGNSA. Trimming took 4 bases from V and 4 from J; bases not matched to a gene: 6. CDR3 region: CASSYWAGGSDTQYF. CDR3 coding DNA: TGTGCCAGCAGCTACTGGGCGGGAGGGTCAGATACGCAGTATTTT.

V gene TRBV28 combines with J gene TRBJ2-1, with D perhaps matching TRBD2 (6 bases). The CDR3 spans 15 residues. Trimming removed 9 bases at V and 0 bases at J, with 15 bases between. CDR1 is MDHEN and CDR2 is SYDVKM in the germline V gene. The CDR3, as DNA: TGTGCCAGGATCCCGGGGGTCCCCTCCTACAATGAGCAGTTCTTC. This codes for CARIPGVPSYNEQFF.

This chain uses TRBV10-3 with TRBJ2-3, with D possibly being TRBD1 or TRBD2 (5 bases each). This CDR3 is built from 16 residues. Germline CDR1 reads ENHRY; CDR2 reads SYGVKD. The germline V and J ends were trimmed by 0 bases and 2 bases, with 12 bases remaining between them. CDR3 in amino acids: CAISESPRGVTDTQYF. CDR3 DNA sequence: TGTGCCATCAGTGAGTCGCCCAGAGGGGTCACAGATACGCAGTATTTT.

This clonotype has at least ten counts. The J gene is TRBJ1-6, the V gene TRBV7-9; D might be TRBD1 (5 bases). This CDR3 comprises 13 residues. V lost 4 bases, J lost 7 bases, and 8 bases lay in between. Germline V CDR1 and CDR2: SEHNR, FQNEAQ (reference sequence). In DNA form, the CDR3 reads TGTGCCAGCAGCTCGGCAGGGAATTCACCCCTCCACTTT. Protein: CASSSAGNSPLHF.

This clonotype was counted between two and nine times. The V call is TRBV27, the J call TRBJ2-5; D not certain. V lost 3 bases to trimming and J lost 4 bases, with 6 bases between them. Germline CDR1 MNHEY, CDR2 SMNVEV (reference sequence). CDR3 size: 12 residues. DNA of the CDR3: TGTGCCAGCAGTTTTGTCGGAGAGACCCAGTACTTC. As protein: CASSFVGETQYF.

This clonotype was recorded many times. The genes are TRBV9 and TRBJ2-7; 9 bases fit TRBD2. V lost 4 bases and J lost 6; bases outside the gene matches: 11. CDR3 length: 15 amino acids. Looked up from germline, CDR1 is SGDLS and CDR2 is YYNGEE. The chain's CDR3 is CASSPLAGAASEQYF. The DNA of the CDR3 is TGTGCCAGCAGCCCATTAGCGGGAGCGGCTAGCGAGCAGTACTTC.

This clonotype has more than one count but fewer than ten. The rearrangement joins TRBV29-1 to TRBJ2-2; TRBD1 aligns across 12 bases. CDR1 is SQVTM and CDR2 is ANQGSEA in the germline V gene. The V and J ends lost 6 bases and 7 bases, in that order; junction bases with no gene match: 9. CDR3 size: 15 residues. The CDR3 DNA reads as TGCAGCGTACCTCGGGACAGGGGGCGTAACGGGGAGCTGTTTTTT. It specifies CSVPRDRGRNGELFF.